These 25 T cell receptor beta chains came from one sample sequenced in a study of T cells of healthy individuals (dated by TCRdb to 2017 to 2018). Library method: 5' RACE. Data came from an Illumina MiSeq. The public reads were quality trimmed at Q25 with fastp and then assembled into clones with MiXCR by TCRdb, keeping productive beta chains. Rows matching on CDR3 protein sequence are summarized as one entry with the most common DNA and genes. The sample table records about 53,000 distinct CDR3 sequences; roughly 14% of these occur just once. The ten largest clones capture 16% of the sample. Receptors were obtained from a human donor in good health.

There are many counts of this clonotype. The chain is built from TRBV4-3 and TRBJ2-4, with TRBD1 as a possible D gene (6 bases). This CDR3 contains 14 residues. Per the germline V gene, CDR1 is LGHNA and CDR2 is YSLEER. Trimming pared 3 bases from V and 6 bases from J, leaving 12 bases between. The CDR3 here is CASSHSRTANIQYF. In DNA form, the CDR3 reads TGCGCCAGCAGCCACTCCCGGACAGCAAACATTCAGTACTTC.

This clonotype was picked up a small number of times. The germline gene is not matched at one end of the junction; a read error may be the cause. For the CDR3, the DNA is TGTGCCAGCAGGGAAGCGTCTGGAAACACCATATATTTT. This encodes CASREASGNTIYF. The chain recombines TRBV2 with TRBJ1-3, with D unresolved. The length of the CDR3 is 13 residues. Germline assignment: CDR1 SNHLY and CDR2 FYNNEI.

This clonotype was counted ten times or more. This sequence joins TRBV29-1 and TRBJ2-7; 14 positions match TRBD2. Germline values: CDR1 SQVTM, CDR2 ANQGSEA. V was clipped by 4 bases and J by 4 bases; unmatched bases: 3. The CDR3 covers 14 residues. This CDR3 reads CSVAGLAGEYEQYF. Here the CDR3 DNA reads TGCAGCGTTGCGGGACTAGCGGGAGAATACGAGCAGTACTTC.

The chain combines TRBV5-4 with TRBJ2-3; the match to TRBD1 covers 12 bases. This CDR3 region has 15 residues. V was pared by 1 base and J by 7 bases, with 4 bases of the junction left unmatched. Germline V gene lookup returns CDR1 SGHNT and CDR2 YYREEE (reference sequence). The CDR3 region is CASSLPGQGANTQYF. The CDR3, as DNA: TGTGCCAGCAGCTTGCCGGGACAGGGGGCGAATACGCAGTATTTT.

This chain joins TRBV27 and TRBJ2-2, with TRBD1 as a possible D gene (6 bases). The CDR3 covers 17 residues. Germline CDR1 is MNHEY and CDR2 is SMNVEV (reference sequence). The V end was cut by 7 bases, the J end by 0 bases, with 18 bases between. The CDR3 coding sequence is TGTGCCAGCACTAAAACAGGGATAACGTCGAACACCGGGGAGCTGTTTTTT. Encoded protein: CASTKTGITSNTGELFF.

This clonotype was recorded a few times. This chain joins TRBV28 and TRBJ2-7, with D perhaps TRBD1 (5 bases). Trimming shortened V by 4 bases and J by 2 bases, and 18 bases separated the two germline ends. There are 16 residues in the CDR3. Germline loops: CDR1 MDHEN, CDR2 SYDVKM. The CDR3 loop is CASSYPRDRPTYEQYF. CDR3 DNA sequence: TGTGCCAGCAGTTACCCCCGCGACAGACCTACCTACGAGCAGTACTTC. The full variable domain, with the rest looked up from reference TRBV28 and TRBJ2-7, is DVKVTQSSRYLVKRTGEKVFLECVQDMDHENMFWYRQDPGLGLRLIYFSYDVKMKEKGDIPEGYSVSREKKERFSLILESASTNQTSMYLCASSYPRDRPTYEQYFGPGTRLTVT.

Note on this clonotype: A much larger clone lies one base from this, so it may be a read error. The CDR3 here is CASSQGGQPNTEAFF. In DNA form, the CDR3 reads TGTGCCAGCAGCCAAGGGGGACAGCCCAACACTGAAGCTTTCTTT. The chain combines TRBV3-1 with TRBJ1-1; 7 positions match TRBD1. The germline V gene has CDR1 LGHDT and CDR2 YNNKEL (reference sequence). V lost 1 base and J lost 2; bases outside the gene matches: 4. CDR3 length equals 15 residues.

At least ten counts were recorded for this clonotype. The V gene is TRBV2, the J gene TRBJ2-7; D is uncertain. The CDR3 spans 14 residues. Germline CDR1 and CDR2: SNHLY and FYNNEI. The V gene lost 6 bases and the J gene lost 0 bases, with 12 bases spanning the gap. The CDR3 protein is CASRPGLSSYEQYF. Written as DNA, the CDR3 is TGTGCCAGCAGGCCGGGCCTGAGCTCCTACGAGCAGTACTTC.

This clonotype was counted a few times. V usage is TRBV7-2 and J usage is TRBJ1-2; D unresolved. This CDR3 has 14 residues. The V end lost 1 base, the J end lost 2 bases, and 8 bases lay between the germline ends. Germline V gene sequence: CDR1 SGHTA, CDR2 FQGNSA. The CDR3 DNA sequence: TGTGCCAGCAGCTTAGTTAAGGGAAACTATGGCTACACCTTC. Its translation is CASSLVKGNYGYTF.

There are many counts of this clonotype. The V gene is TRBV20-1, the J gene TRBJ2-5; the D gene is possibly TRBD1 (6 bases). The CDR3 contains 14 residues. Germline loops: CDR1 DFQATT, CDR2 SNEGSKA (reference sequence). With 3 bases removed from V and 2 bases from J, the gap between germline ends came to 13 bases. The DNA for the CDR3 is TGCAGTGCTAGCTTACAGGGTTGGCAAGAGACCCAGTACTTC. Translated: CSASLQGWQETQYF.

This clonotype was detected many times. The rearrangement uses TRBV20-1 and TRBJ2-7, with a weak D call TRBD2 (6 bases). With 6 bases removed from V and 4 bases from J, the gap between germline ends came to 22 bases. The CDR3 loop spans 15 amino acids. Germline CDR1 and CDR2: DFQATT and SNEGSKA (reference sequence). The CDR3 sequence is CSARRAAAGDYEQYF. For the CDR3, the DNA is TGCAGTGCCCGGAGGGCGGCCGCAGGTGATTACGAGCAGTACTTC.

This clonotype was detected only a few times. The chain carries TRBV10-3 and TRBJ2-1, with unresolved D. This CDR3 comprises 15 residues. CDR1 ENHRY and CDR2 SYGVKD come from the germline V gene. V was pared by 0 bases and J by 8 bases, with 14 bases between. The CDR3 DNA follows: TGTGCCATCAGTGAGTCTCGCGGCCCCGGCGATGAGCAGTTCTTC. Translating gives CAISESRGPGDEQFF.

This clonotype was recorded a few times. V gene TRBV7-2 combines with J gene TRBJ2-2, with 7 bases identical to TRBD2. Germline assignment: CDR1 SGHTA and CDR2 FQGNSA. The CDR3 spans 15 residues. Trimming cost V 0 bases and J 3 bases; bases outside gene matches: 1. Written as DNA, the CDR3 is TGTGCCAGCAGCTTAGCGGGGGGGTACACCGGGGAGCTGTTTTTT. This codes for CASSLAGGYTGELFF.

This clonotype appeared a few times. This chain links TRBV10-3 with TRBJ2-3; tentatively, D is TRBD2 (6 bases). This CDR3 contains 15 residues. V lost 6 bases and J 0 bases, leaving 13 bases between the germline ends. CDR1 is ENHRY and CDR2 is SYGVKD in the germline V gene. The CDR3 region has the DNA TGTGCCATCAGAGCCGCCGGGACTAGCACAGATACGCAGTATTTT. It yields the protein CAIRAAGTSTDTQYF.

This clonotype has a count of ten or more. The chain has TRBV6-2 or TRBV6-3 and TRBJ2-3; D is perhaps TRBD2 (7 bases). The V end was cut by 8 bases, the J end by 4 bases, with 25 bases between. The CDR3 is made up of 17 amino acids. Per germline, CDR1 MNHEY and CDR2 SVGEGT. Written as DNA, the CDR3 is TGTGCCAGCGCTCCCCGGCCCCTTCGGGGGGCCTCAGATACGCAGTATTTT. Residues: CASAPRPLRGASDTQYF.

This clonotype was counted ten times or more. This chain uses TRBV7-2 with TRBJ1-2; D is unclear. V lost 0 bases, J lost 0 bases, and 8 bases lay in between. The CDR3 sequence is 15 residues long. The germline V gene has CDR1 SGHTA and CDR2 FQGNSA. The CDR3 protein is CASSLAGPPNYGYTF. For the CDR3, the DNA is TGTGCCAGCAGCTTAGCCGGGCCACCTAACTATGGCTACACCTTC.

This chain uses TRBV20-1 with TRBJ1-2; TRBD1 matches at 8 bases. The CDR3 runs 14 residues. With 6 bases clipped from V and 2 bases from J, the junction kept 8 bases outside the gene matches. CDR1 and CDR2 (germline): DFQATT, SNEGSKA (reference sequence). The CDR3 coding sequence is TGCAGTGCCGAGTCGACAGGGGCCAACTATGGCTACACCTTC. This codes for CSAESTGANYGYTF.

This clonotype was detected a few times. The CDR3 here is CASSYVGPISYEQYF. CDR3 coding DNA: TGTGCCAGCAGTTACGTTGGGCCCATCTCCTACGAGCAGTACTTC. This chain links TRBV6-2 or TRBV6-3 with TRBJ2-7; no reliable D call. V was shortened by 2 bases and J by 0 bases, with 11 bases between the two germline ends. CDR1 is MNHEY and CDR2 is SVGEGT in the germline V gene. The CDR3 is made up of 15 amino acids.

This clonotype was observed a handful of times. The V and J genes are TRBV27 and TRBJ2-1, with 12 bases identical to TRBD2. Germline V lookup: CDR1 MNHEY, CDR2 SMNVEV (reference sequence). V gave up 6 bases and J gave up 4 bases; unmatched junction bases: 4. CDR3 length: 15 residues. For the CDR3, the DNA is TGTGCCAGCAGCTCTAGCGGGAGGGGGTACAATGAGCAGTTCTTC. Amino acids: CASSSSGRGYNEQFF.

This clonotype has only a few counts. This rearrangement joins TRBV6-2 or TRBV6-3 to TRBJ2-2; no definite D call. The CDR3 totals 18 residues. V gave up 6 bases and J gave up 2 bases, with 22 bases separating them. Germline V gives CDR1 MNHEY, CDR2 SVGEGT. In DNA, the CDR3 is TGTGCCAGCAGCCTCATTGGCGGCCGACCAAATAACACCGGGGAGCTGTTTTTT. It translates to CASSLIGGRPNNTGELFF.

This clonotype has ten or more counts. The chain carries TRBV11-2 and TRBJ2-2, with D unclear. V dropped 6 bases and J dropped 3 bases, with 8 bases sitting between them. CDR1 is SGHAT, CDR2 FQNNGV, per germline. There are 13 residues in the CDR3. The CDR3 sequence is CASRTEDTGELFF. The CDR3 region has the DNA TGTGCCAGCAGAACCGAGGACACCGGGGAGCTGTTTTTT. The variable domain in full, with the rest retrieved from reference TRBV11-2 and TRBJ2-2, is EAGVAQSPRYKIIEKRQSVAFWCNPISGHATLYWYQQILGQGPKLLIQFQNNGVVDDSQLPKDRFSAERLKGVDSTLKIQPAKLEDSAVYLCASRTEDTGELFFGEGSRLTVL.

This clonotype was seen more than once but under ten times. The J gene is TRBJ2-3, the V gene TRBV24-1, with 9 bases aligning to TRBD2. Trimming took 4 bases from V and 3 from J; bases not matched to a gene: 4. Germline V lookup: CDR1 KGHDR, CDR2 SFDVKD. The CDR3 consists of 15 residues. CDR3 in amino acids: CATSEPSGATDTQYF. For the CDR3, the DNA is TGTGCCACCAGTGAGCCTAGCGGGGCTACAGATACGCAGTATTTT.

On this clonotype: A much larger clone differs from this one at a single base, so this may be a read error. The chain carries TRBV27 and TRBJ2-7, with 7 bases fitting TRBD2. This CDR3 has 14 residues. J was trimmed by 2 bases and V by 6 bases; bases with no gene match: 7. CDR1 is MNHEY, CDR2 SMNVEV, per germline (reference sequence). The CDR3 nucleotides are TGTGCCAGCAGGGCGACAGCGGGGCCCTACGAGCAGTACTTC. Encoded protein: CASRATAGPYEQYF.

The sample holds a few counts of this clonotype. The gene calls are TRBV2 and TRBJ2-7; D unresolved. The germline V gene has CDR1 SNHLY and CDR2 FYNNEI. The V end lost 4 bases, the J end lost 1 base, and 17 bases lay between the germline ends. The CDR3 loop spans 16 amino acids. The CDR3 sequence is CASSAFPAAFSYEQYF. CDR3 DNA: TGTGCCAGCAGTGCGTTCCCGGCAGCGTTTTCCTACGAGCAGTACTTC.

This clonotype was seen only a few times. CDR3 nucleotide sequence: TGTGCCAGCAGGCCCGGACTAGCGGATTTCCGAAGCTCCTACAATGAGCAGTTCTTC. Translating gives CASRPGLADFRSSYNEQFF. The chain couples TRBV6-1 to TRBJ2-1; TRBD2 agrees at 10 bases. CDR3 length equals 19 residues. In germline, CDR1 is MNHNS, CDR2 SASEGT. The junction had 14 bases not matched to a gene; V was cut back by 6 bases and J by 0 bases.